This T cell receptor beta chain was recovered during a study of blood T cell repertoires in COVID-19. Across the whole study: Acute and convalescent COVID-19 samples came from the United States, Italy and Spain. Nucleic acid was either cDNA or gDNA, and it came from T cells, B-cell-depleted T cells, or PBMCs.

In the authors' methods: Reference gene primer amplification yielded estimated nucleated cell counts. Here immunoSEQ multiplex PCR was the method, and the copy in TCRdb shows in-frame clones only, minus some. D and trimming were read from the DNA, whereas the V and J calls and clone size are those reported in that table. The data contain around 320,000 clones, about 85% of them seen just once; the ten biggest clones take up approximately 2.2%. CDR3 length equals 17 residues. The V segment lost 0 bases and the J segment 0 bases; nucleotides outside the gene matches: 4. From germline, CDR1 is WNHNN and CDR2 SYGVQD (reference sequence).

This TCR derives from a man aged 18 to 29 with active or convalescent COVID-19. The rearrangement uses TRBV10-1 and TRBJ1-1; 10 nucleotides match TRBD1. Source material: peripheral blood. As DNA, the CDR3 is TGCGCCAGCAGTGAGTCGATGGGACAGGGGATGAACACTGAAGCTTTCTTT. It codes for CASSESMGQGMNTEAFF.